A single sample gave rise to the 31 T cell receptor beta chains below, sequenced in a study of radiotherapy plus CTLA-4 blockade in lung cancer. Generated by immunoSEQ multiplex PCR, the TCRdb table keeps only in-frame clones and is missing some. The top ten clones hold around 3.5% of a sample with roughly 93,000 clones, approximately 85% of them seen once. Sequenced material: peripheral blood, taken from a patient treated with radiotherapy plus ipilimumab. The receptors come from a human donor with non-small cell lung cancer who had a partial response to radiotherapy plus ipilimumab.

The gene calls are TRBV28 and TRBJ1-2, with 8 bases matching TRBD1. This CDR3 is built from 14 residues. V was clipped by 3 bases and J by 8 bases; unmatched bases: 8. Germline V lookup: CDR1 MDHEN, CDR2 SYDVKM. CDR3 protein: CASSFDRGQGGYTF. The CDR3 DNA is TGTGCCAGCAGTTTCGACAGGGGCCAGGGGGGCTACACCTTC.

The chain combines TRBV6-6 with TRBJ2-3; TRBD1 agrees at 8 bases. CDR1 and CDR2 from the germline V gene are MNHNY and SVGAGI (reference sequence). The V segment lost 5 bases and the J segment 4 bases; nucleotides outside the gene matches: 5. The CDR3 spans 14 residues. The CDR3 loop is CASSVTGAPDTQYF. In nucleotides, the CDR3 is TGTGCCAGCAGTGTGACAGGGGCCCCAGATACGCAGTATTTT.

The chain combines TRBV7-3 with TRBJ2-1; the match to TRBD2 covers 8 bases. The CDR3 has 19 amino acids. CDR1 SGHTA and CDR2 FQGTGA come from the germline V gene. Germline trimming cut 5 bases from V and 0 bases from J; bases unmatched to any gene: 15. Here the CDR3 reads CASSPRASGSRSSYNEQFF. DNA of the CDR3: TGTGCCAGCAGCCCCCGGGCTAGCGGGTCCCGTAGCTCCTACAATGAGCAGTTCTTC.

The chain recombines TRBV30 with TRBJ1-2, with 7 bases fitting TRBD1. The germline V gene has CDR1 GTSNPN and CDR2 SVGIG (reference sequence). This CDR3 comprises 12 residues. Trimming took 3 bases from V and 8 from J; bases not matched to a gene: 6. In DNA, the CDR3 is TGTGCCTGGAGCCGAGGGACAGACGGCTACACCTTC. This gives the protein CAWSRGTDGYTF.

This chain joins TRBV4-2 and TRBJ2-1, with D tentatively TRBD2 (6 bases). This CDR3 contains 17 residues. Trimming took off 4 bases at V and 2 bases at J, with 18 bases between the two ends. The germline V gene encodes CDR1 LGHNA and CDR2 YNFKEQ. The CDR3 DNA reads as TGTGCCAGCAGCCGGGCCAGCGGAGGGACGGCCTACAATGAGCAGTTCTTC. Translation gives CASSRASGGTAYNEQFF.

This chain connects TRBV29-1 to TRBJ2-3, with 7 bases matching TRBD2. The CDR3 sequence is 16 residues long. V lost 7 bases, J lost 0 bases, and 13 bases stayed unmatched. From germline, CDR1 is SQVTM and CDR2 ANQGSEA. CDR3 region: CSASGFWSLSTDTQYF. CDR3 nucleotides: TGCAGCGCTAGCGGATTTTGGTCCCTTAGCACAGATACGCAGTATTTT.

This clone has just one count. The chain is built from TRBV29-1 and TRBJ2-1, with a possible D match to TRBD1 (5 bases). V dropped 4 bases and J dropped 3 bases, with 7 bases sitting between them. The V gene's germline CDR1 is SQVTM and CDR2 ANQGSEA. The CDR3 sequence is 12 residues long. The CDR3 is CSVVRDYNEQFF. Written as DNA, the CDR3 is TGCAGCGTTGTCAGGGACTACAATGAGCAGTTCTTC.

The table lists this clone with a few counts. The chain has TRBV7-9 and TRBJ1-2; 8 nucleotides match TRBD1. The V segment lost 2 bases and the J segment 4 bases; nucleotides outside the gene matches: 3. Per germline, CDR1 SEHNR and CDR2 FQNEAQ (reference sequence). This CDR3 has 14 residues. CDR3 residues: CASSLSGTGYGYTF. CDR3 in DNA: TGTGCCAGCAGCTTATCCGGGACAGGCTATGGCTACACCTTC.

The chain employs TRBV19 and TRBJ1-3; TRBD1 matches at 8 bases. J lost 0 bases, V lost 5 bases, and 9 bases had no gene match. CDR3 length equals 17 residues. The germline CDR1 and CDR2 sequences are LNHDA and SQIVND (reference sequence). For the CDR3, the DNA is TGTGCCAGTAGTGCAACAGACAGGGGCATCTCTGGAAACACCATATATTTT. Protein: CASSATDRGISGNTIYF.

Of note for this clone: Sequence at one end of the junction differs from germline and may be a read error. The chain links TRBV10-1 to TRBJ2-1; the D gene is possibly TRBD2 (5 bases). CDR3 length: 14 residues. Germline CDR1 reads WNHNN; CDR2 reads SYGVQD (reference sequence). CDR3 loop: CASSESLARNERFF. The CDR3 DNA reads as TGCGCCAGCAGTGAGTCTCTAGCAAGGAATGAGCGGTTCTTC.

The CDR3 DNA reads as TGCGCCAGCAGTGACCGCTCCGGGGGCTCCTACGAGCAGTACTTC. This encodes CASSDRSGGSYEQYF. V and J are TRBV5-1 and TRBJ2-7; D possibly corresponds to TRBD2 (6 bases). Trimming removed 5 bases from V and 0 bases from J, with 15 bases in between. The CDR3 is 15 amino acids. Germline loops: CDR1 SGHRS, CDR2 YFSETQ.

This chain joins TRBV2 and TRBJ1-5; TRBD1 matches 7 bases. The CDR3 loop spans 15 amino acids. Looked up from germline, CDR1 is SNHLY and CDR2 is FYNNEI. The V gene end was trimmed by 5 bases and the J gene end by 4 bases; junction bases not matched to a gene: 8. CDR3 protein: CASSLQGERNQPQHF. The CDR3, as DNA: TGTGCCAGCAGTCTTCAGGGGGAGCGTAATCAGCCCCAGCATTTT.

The rearrangement uses TRBV28 and TRBJ2-5, with TRBD1 matching over 8 bases. V was pared by 4 bases and J by 3 bases, with 7 bases of the junction left unmatched. The length of the CDR3 is 15 residues. CDR1 is MDHEN, CDR2 SYDVKM, per germline. The CDR3 loop reads CASSSSRGREETQYF. CDR3 DNA sequence: TGTGCCAGCAGTTCTTCCAGGGGGCGGGAAGAGACCCAGTACTTC.

The DNA for the CDR3 is TGTGCCAGCAGCGTACAGGGTTCCTACAATGAGCAGTTCTTC. It encodes CASSVQGSYNEQFF. The gene calls are TRBV9 and TRBJ2-1, with a tentative D call TRBD1 (5 bases). Germline CDR1 is SGDLS and CDR2 is YYNGEE. Trimming removed 1 base at V and 1 base at J, with 6 bases between. The CDR3 has 14 amino acids. Using reference TRBV9 and TRBJ2-1 for the parts outside the CDR3, the full variable domain is DSGVTQTPKHLITATGQRVTLRCSPRSGDLSVYWYQQSLDQGLQFLIQYYNGEERAKGNILERFSAQQFPDLHSELNLSSLELGDSALYFCASSVQGSYNEQFFGPGTRLTVL.

The CDR3 sequence: CASMTRPRDEQYF. In DNA form, the CDR3 reads TGTGCCAGCATGACTAGACCCCGGGACGAGCAGTACTTC. V and J are TRBV28 and TRBJ2-7, with TRBD2 as a possible D gene (6 bases). V lost 7 bases, J lost 5 bases, and 15 bases lay in between. The germline V gene has CDR1 MDHEN and CDR2 SYDVKM. This CDR3 contains 13 residues.

CDR3 sequence (DNA): TGTGCCAGCAGTGGTACAGGGGGCGCGTCCACTGAAGCTTTCTTT. It specifies CASSGTGGASTEAFF. The chain couples TRBV2 to TRBJ1-1; 9 bases line up with TRBD1. V trimming: 4 bases; J trimming: 4 bases; junction bases outside the gene matches: 7. The CDR3 is made up of 15 amino acids. Germline CDR1 and CDR2: SNHLY and FYNNEI.

The J gene is TRBJ2-7, the V gene TRBV10-2, with TRBD1 identical over 10 bases. CDR3 length equals 13 residues. Trimming took 6 bases from V and 2 from J; bases not matched to a gene: 1. Germline-derived CDR1 and CDR2 are WSHSY and SAAADI. In DNA form, the CDR3 reads TGCGCCAGCAGCGGACAGGGGGCCTACGAGCAGTACTTC. As protein: CASSGQGAYEQYF.

The chain recombines TRBV29-1 with TRBJ1-3; no firm D call. The V gene's germline CDR1 is SQVTM and CDR2 ANQGSEA. The CDR3 loop spans 14 amino acids. The V gene lost 3 bases and the J gene lost 0 bases, with 9 bases spanning the gap. This CDR3 reads CSVESPFSGNTIYF. CDR3 nucleotide sequence: TGCAGCGTTGAGTCCCCGTTCTCTGGAAACACCATATATTTT.

This clone turned up a few times. The same CDR3 can be traced to other DNA sequences in this sample. The chain couples TRBV5-1 to TRBJ1-1; no definite D call. Germline-derived CDR1 and CDR2 are SGHRS and YFSETQ. V was cut by 4 bases and J by 1 base, with 8 bases left in between. The CDR3 is 13 residues long. The CDR3 bases are TGCGCCAGCAGCACGACGGGGAACACTGAAGCTTTCTTT. Translated: CASSTTGNTEAFF.

The chain uses TRBV27 and TRBJ1-1; 7 nucleotides agree with TRBD1. Per the germline V gene, CDR1 is MNHEY and CDR2 is SMNVEV (reference sequence). The CDR3 runs 14 residues. V gave up 5 bases and J gave up 2 bases; unmatched junction bases: 5. DNA for the CDR3: TGTGCCAGCAGTGAGACAGGGTTAAACACTGAAGCTTTCTTT. It yields the protein CASSETGLNTEAFF.

This rearrangement joins TRBV4-1 to TRBJ1-4, with 7 bases identical to TRBD1. The CDR3 loop spans 18 amino acids. Germline V gives CDR1 MGHRA, CDR2 YSYEKL. V shed 0 bases, J shed 3 bases, and the junction held 10 bases outside the gene matches. CDR3 DNA sequence: TGCGCCAGCAGCCAAGAGTCGGGACAGTCTAGGGCTAATGAAAAACTGTTTTTT. Encoded protein: CASSQESGQSRANEKLFF.

V and J are TRBV19 and TRBJ2-2; D remains unclear. Trimming took off 2 bases at V and 0 bases at J, with 10 bases between the two ends. The germline gives CDR1 LNHDA, CDR2 SQIVND (reference sequence). The CDR3 spans 16 residues. The CDR3 here is CASSIRQAANTGELFF. The CDR3 bases are TGTGCCAGTAGTATAAGGCAGGCTGCGAACACCGGGGAGCTGTTTTTT.

V and J are TRBV11-2 and TRBJ1-4; 9 positions match TRBD1. This CDR3 has 15 amino acids. Germline V lookup: CDR1 SGHAT, CDR2 FQNNGV. After removal of 5 bases from V and 7 bases from J, the junction contained 8 bases not matched to a gene. The DNA for the CDR3 is TGTGCCAGCAGCCAGATCCGGGACAGGGCTGAAAAACTGTTTTTT. Translation: CASSQIRDRAEKLFF.

This chain joins TRBV27 and TRBJ1-2; D not certain. The germline CDR1 and CDR2 sequences are MNHEY and SMNVEV (reference sequence). This CDR3 has 14 amino acids. Trimming took off 4 bases at V and 4 bases at J, with 13 bases between the two ends. As DNA, the CDR3 is TGTGCCAGCAGTTGGGCCCGGCAAGGCTATGGCTACACCTTC. This translates into CASSWARQGYGYTF.

In its sample, this clone was seen a few times. The chain is built from TRBV11-1 and TRBJ2-7; 12 bases are shared with TRBD2. This CDR3 has 14 amino acids. CDR1 SGHAT and CDR2 FQDESV come from the germline V gene (reference sequence). V was pared by 7 bases and J by 4 bases, with 5 bases of the junction left unmatched. The CDR3 here is CASNPGTSGYEQYF. The CDR3 region has the DNA TGTGCCAGCAACCCCGGGACTAGCGGGTACGAGCAGTACTTC.

This rearrangement joins TRBV19 to TRBJ1-3; D is unresolved. Germline lookup yields CDR1 LNHDA and CDR2 SQIVND (reference sequence). The CDR3 length is 12 residues. The V end lost 7 bases, the J end lost 0 bases, and 4 bases lay between the germline ends. The CDR3 DNA is TGTGCCAGTATCAGCTCTGGAAACACCATATATTTT. It specifies CASISSGNTIYF.

This chain links TRBV25-1 with TRBJ1-1, with 7 bases lining up with TRBD1. Germline assignment: CDR1 MGHDK and CDR2 SYGVNS. The length of the CDR3 is 15 residues. V was clipped by 1 base and J by 4 bases; unmatched bases: 6. CDR3 sequence: CASSEFDRVTTEAFF. The CDR3 coding sequence is TGTGCCAGCAGTGAATTTGACAGGGTGACCACTGAAGCTTTCTTT.

The chain employs TRBV28 and TRBJ2-1; 8 bases agree with TRBD1. The CDR3 has 13 amino acids. The J segment lost 15 bases and the V segment lost 5 bases, leaving 12 bases of the junction unmatched. Germline loops: CDR1 MDHEN, CDR2 SYDVKM. CDR3 in amino acids: CASSPQTGDRRFF. CDR3 DNA sequence: TGTGCCAGCAGTCCACAGACAGGGGATCGGCGGTTCTTC.

The chain employs TRBV18 and TRBJ2-2; D possibly corresponds to TRBD1 (5 bases). From germline, CDR1 is KGHSH and CDR2 LQKENI. V was cut by 2 bases and J by 3 bases, with 10 bases left in between. The CDR3 totals 15 residues. Here the CDR3 DNA reads TGTGCCAGCTCACCAAGGACACCTGACACCGGGGAGCTGTTTTTT. Translating gives CASSPRTPDTGELFF.

The J gene is TRBJ1-5, the V gene TRBV9, with a weak D call TRBD1 (6 bases). The ends were cut back, 0 bases at V and 5 bases at J, with 9 bases in the middle. CDR1 and CDR2 (germline): SGDLS, YYNGEE. There are 14 residues in the CDR3. CDR3 region: CASSVGQAHQPQHF. As DNA, the CDR3 is TGTGCCAGCAGCGTAGGACAGGCCCATCAGCCCCAGCATTTT.

The chain recombines TRBV11-2 with TRBJ2-5, with D possibly matching TRBD2 (5 bases). The CDR3 has 14 residues. Between the trimmed V and J ends, which lost 3 bases and 5 bases, there was a span of 13 bases. The germline CDR1 and CDR2 sequences are SGHAT and FQNNGV. As DNA, the CDR3 is TGTGCCAGCAGCTTCGAAGTCGGGGTGGAGACCCAGTACTTC. This codes for CASSFEVGVETQYF.